This note documents a single T cell receptor (beta chain) sequence. The antigen is not known. The sample belongs to a study of blood T cells in healthy people across ages. Findings of the study overall: Older age went with lower TCR beta diversity per million T cells, in a roughly linear way.

Looked up from germline, CDR1 is MNHEY and CDR2 is SVGAGI. Trimming shortened V by 0 bases and J by 9 bases, and 12 bases separated the two germline ends. This CDR3 is built from 15 residues. A second PCR, run for roughly 7 to 12 cycles, used a sample-barcoded 5' primer plus a J-beta primer mix. The template-switch adaptor was a 5' adaptor with 12 random nucleotides. It tagged each cDNA molecule. A minimum of 2.5 million CDR3-containing paired-end reads was obtained for each sample. TCRdb re-derived calls from the 5' RACE reads in MiXCR, one entry per CDR3 protein. Seen here are about 1.8 million distinct CDR3 sequences, about 50% observed once, and the top ten hold over 2%.

The TCR sequence derives from a woman between 35 and 50 years old in good health. The sequencing sample was made of blood. The J gene is TRBJ1-6, the V gene TRBV6-5, with D unresolved. CDR3 sequence (DNA): TGTGCCAGCAGTTACTCGACCAGAAATCGTTCACCCCTCCACTTT. Its translation is CASSYSTRNRSPLHF.